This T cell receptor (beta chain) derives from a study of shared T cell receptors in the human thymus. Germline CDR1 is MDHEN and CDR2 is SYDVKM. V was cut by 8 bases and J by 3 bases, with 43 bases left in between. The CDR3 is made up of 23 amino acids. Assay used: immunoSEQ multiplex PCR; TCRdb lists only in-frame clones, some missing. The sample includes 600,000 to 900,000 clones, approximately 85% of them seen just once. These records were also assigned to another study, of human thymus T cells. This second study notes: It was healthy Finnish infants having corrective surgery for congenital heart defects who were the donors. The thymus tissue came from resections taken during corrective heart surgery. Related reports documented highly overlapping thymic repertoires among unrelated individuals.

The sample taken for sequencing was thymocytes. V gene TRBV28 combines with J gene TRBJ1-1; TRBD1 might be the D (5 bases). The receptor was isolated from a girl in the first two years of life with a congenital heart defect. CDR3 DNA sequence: TGTGCCAGCCCCTCACCTACTATGTTTAATATTAGGTTTTTAAGGGGTAGGGACACTGAAGCTTTCTTT. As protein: CASPSPTMFNIRFLRGRDTEAFF.